Sequencing of this T cell receptor beta chain was carried out in a study of shared T cell receptors in the human thymus. The CDR3 has 13 amino acids. Trimming left V 2 bases short and J 2 bases short, with 6 bases between. Germline loops: CDR1 MDHEN, CDR2 SYDVKM. The data were produced by immunoSEQ multiplex PCR, yet TCRdb's version contains in-frame clones alone and is incomplete. The sample contains about 710,000 clones, 80% to 90% of which appear only once. This sample was shared with a second study, whose subject was human thymus T cells. That investigation notes: Infants, healthy and Finnish, who were having corrective surgery for congenital heart defects served as donors. Thymic tissue was derived from resections collected during corrective heart surgery. Thymic and blood repertoires appeared to carry a bias in their V and J gene usage.

The TCR comes from a boy younger than two with a congenital heart defect. Source material: thymocytes. The J gene is TRBJ2-5, the V gene TRBV28; no reliable D call. In DNA form, the CDR3 reads TGTGCCAGCAGTTTACGCGAGCAAGAGACCCAGTACTTC. Its protein is CASSLREQETQYF.